These T cell receptor beta chains were read from a single sample in a study of shared clonotypes between healthy human individuals. Clones were sequenced by immunoSEQ multiplex PCR, and TCRdb holds only the in-frame ones, with some missing. The sample lists over 800,000 clones, roughly 92% occurring once. The specimen sequenced was naive CD8+ T cells sorted from blood. The receptors were gathered from a man aged 25 to 40 in good health. Both conserved end residues are part of each CDR3. Fields, in order: D gene, V gene, clone size, J gene, CDR3 protein, CDR3 DNA. The D gene is left open where the match is weak. Only some rows state a clone size, as once, few, many or a class for expanded clones.

TRBD2	TRBV5-8	NA	TRBJ2-1	CASTSTSGIGEQFF	TGTGCCAGCACCTCGACTAGCGGGATTGGTGAGCAGTTCTTC
NA	TRBV19	NA	TRBJ1-5	CASRDGYNQPQHF	TGTGCCAGTAGGGACGGTTACAATCAGCCCCAGCATTTT
TRBD2	TRBV28	NA	TRBJ2-7	CASRAGLGREGYF	TGTGCCAGTAGAGCGGGATTAGGCCGAGAGGGGTACTTC
TRBD1	TRBV11-2	NA	TRBJ2-3	CASSLTGADTQYF	TGTGCCAGCAGCTTGACAGGGGCAGATACGCAGTATTTT
TRBD2	TRBV14	NA	TRBJ2-5	CASSPSGRGETQYF	TGTGCCAGCAGCCCTAGCGGGAGGGGCGAGACCCAGTACTTC
TRBD2	TRBV5-3	NA	TRBJ2-1	CARSLLSVTSGSLAKNEQFF	TGTGCCAGAAGCTTGTTGTCCGTGACTAGCGGGAGCTTGGCCAAGAATGAGCAGTTCTTC
TRBD2	TRBV6-6	NA	TRBJ2-3	CASSWASGRATDTQYF	TGTGCCAGCAGTTGGGCTAGCGGGAGGGCGACAGATACGCAGTATTTT
TRBD2	TRBV9	NA	TRBJ2-2	CASSVVASGDGELFF	TGTGCCAGCAGCGTAGTCGCTAGCGGAGACGGGGAGCTGTTTTTT
TRBD2	TRBV7-9	NA	TRBJ2-1	CASSTSGDYNEQFF	TGTGCCAGCAGTACCAGCGGGGACTACAATGAGCAGTTCTTC
TRBD1	TRBV29-1	NA	TRBJ2-7	CSVRTGDLYEQYF	TGCAGCGTTAGGACAGGGGACCTCTACGAGCAGTACTTC
NA	TRBV7-9	NA	TRBJ1-1	CASRPARGGGTEAFF	TGTGCCAGCAGACCCGCGAGAGGGGGGGGCACTGAAGCTTTCTTT
NA	TRBV9	NA	TRBJ2-4	CASSVGMAKNIQYF	TGTGCCAGCAGCGTAGGGATGGCCAAAAACATTCAGTACTTC
TRBD1	TRBV10-2	NA	TRBJ2-5	CASSPGQGAFRAQYF	TGCGCCAGCAGCCCCGGACAGGGGGCCTTTCGGGCCCAGTACTTC
NA	TRBV7-8	NA	TRBJ2-3	CASSGPGPPGADTQYF	TGTGCCAGCAGCGGGCCCGGGCCCCCAGGAGCAGATACGCAGTATTTT
NA	TRBV9	NA	TRBJ2-1	CASSVDPNEQFF	TGTGCCAGCAGCGTAGACCCCAATGAGCAGTTCTTC
TRBD2	TRBV13	NA	TRBJ2-7	CASSSNLPPGRGTSGRGYEQYF	TGTGCCAGCAGCAGCAACCTACCACCGGGACGTGGGACTAGCGGGAGGGGCTACGAGCAGTACTTC
NA	TRBV29-1	NA	TRBJ2-7	CSVVKLNSYEQYF	TGCAGCGTTGTTAAGCTTAATTCCTACGAGCAGTACTTC
NA	TRBV27	NA	TRBJ1-2	CASSPIGGTANYGYTF	TGTGCCAGCAGTCCCATTGGAGGAACCGCTAACTATGGCTACACCTTC
NA	TRBV7-8	once	TRBJ2-7	CASSLFVSDTSSYEQYF	TGTGCCAGCAGCTTATTCGTCTCGGACACCAGCTCCTACGAGCAGTACTTC
TRBD2	TRBV5-8	NA	TRBJ2-1	CASSHGTSGYNEQFF	TGTGCCAGCAGTCATGGGACTAGCGGGTACAATGAGCAGTTCTTC
NA	TRBV4-1	few	TRBJ2-1	CASSQGYNEQFF	TGCGCCAGCAGCCAAGGTTACAATGAGCAGTTCTTC
TRBD1	TRBV7-9	NA	TRBJ2-5	CASSLPSTTRDRVFETQYF	TGTGCCAGCAGCCTCCCATCAACCACCCGGGACAGGGTTTTTGAGACCCAGTACTTC
NA	TRBV10-3	NA	TRBJ2-5	CATWGDSQETQYF	TGTGCCACATGGGGGGATTCACAAGAGACCCAGTACTTC
NA	TRBV4-3	NA	TRBJ1-5	CASSRAVGQPQHF	TGCGCCTCTTCTCGGGCGGTCGGACAGCCCCAGCATTTT